This paragraph covers one T cell receptor beta chain sequence. As yet, its antigen is unknown. A read error may explain this, as a much larger clone is one base away. Germline lookup yields CDR1 MNHEY and CDR2 SVGAGI. The CDR3 consists of 14 residues. The V and J ends lost 6 bases and 6 bases, in that order; junction bases with no gene match: 10. These data belong to a study of blood T cells in healthy people across ages. Study results and limitations: The study found TCR beta diversity correlated strongly with naive T cell percentage. Per million T cells, TCR beta diversity dropped about linearly as age rose. Whereas aged donors had fewer naive CD4+ cells, long-lived donors had more of them and higher diversity. Calculation of diversity from one million T cells yielded estimates considered to be underestimates.

Together with a sample-barcoded 5' primer, a J-beta primer mix was included in a second PCR lasting about 6 to 11 cycles. Each CDR3 protein gets one entry after TCRdb re-called the 5' RACE reads with MiXCR. The sample lists 850,000 to 950,000 distinct CDR3 sequences, 29% occurring once. The chain joins TRBV6-5 to TRBJ2-7; 8 bases agree with TRBD1. The sample was blood. The source is a woman of 80 years or more in good health. This CDR3 is CASSRDRGGFEQYF. The CDR3 DNA reads as TGTGCCAGCAGCCGTGACAGGGGAGGATTCGAGCAGTACTTC.